This T cell receptor (beta chain) was recorded in a study of blood T cell repertoires in COVID-19. Looking at the study overall: Collection of acute and convalescent COVID-19 samples took place in the United States, Italy and Spain. The cDNA or gDNA used as material had been derived from T cells, B-cell-depleted T cells, or PBMCs.

Germline-derived CDR1 and CDR2 are PRHDT and FYEKMQ (reference sequence). The CDR3 is 12 residues long. The junction had 3 bases not matched to a gene; V was cut back by 5 bases and J by 6 bases. Per the original methods: Estimated nucleated cell counts came from reference gene primer amplification. Here immunoSEQ multiplex PCR was the method, and the copy in TCRdb shows in-frame clones only, minus some. D and trimming were read from the DNA, whereas the V and J calls and clone size are those reported in that table. The table has some 280,000 clones, around nine tenths seen once. The chain has TRBV13 and TRBJ1-1; 7 bases match TRBD1. Sequenced material: peripheral blood. The clonotype originates from a woman aged 40 to 50 who had recovered from COVID-19. CDR3 in DNA: TGTGCCAGCAGCCAGGGACAGCCTGAAGCTTTCTTT. It translates to CASSQGQPEAFF.